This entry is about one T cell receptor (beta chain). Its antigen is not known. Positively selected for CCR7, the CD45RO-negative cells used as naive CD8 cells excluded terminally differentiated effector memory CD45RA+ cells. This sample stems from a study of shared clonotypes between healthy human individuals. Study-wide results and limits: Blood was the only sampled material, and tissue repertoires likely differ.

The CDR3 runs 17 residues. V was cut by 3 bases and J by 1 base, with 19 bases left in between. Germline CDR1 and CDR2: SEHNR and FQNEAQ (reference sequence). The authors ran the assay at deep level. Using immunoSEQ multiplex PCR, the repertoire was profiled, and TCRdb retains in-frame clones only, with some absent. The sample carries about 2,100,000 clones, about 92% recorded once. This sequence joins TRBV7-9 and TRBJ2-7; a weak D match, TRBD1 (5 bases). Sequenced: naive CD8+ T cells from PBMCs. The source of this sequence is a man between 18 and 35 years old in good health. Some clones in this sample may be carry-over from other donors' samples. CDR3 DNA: TGTGCCAGCAGCTTCGGAGCAGGGTACATGGGGTCCTACGAGCAGTACTTC. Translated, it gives CASSFGAGYMGSYEQYF.